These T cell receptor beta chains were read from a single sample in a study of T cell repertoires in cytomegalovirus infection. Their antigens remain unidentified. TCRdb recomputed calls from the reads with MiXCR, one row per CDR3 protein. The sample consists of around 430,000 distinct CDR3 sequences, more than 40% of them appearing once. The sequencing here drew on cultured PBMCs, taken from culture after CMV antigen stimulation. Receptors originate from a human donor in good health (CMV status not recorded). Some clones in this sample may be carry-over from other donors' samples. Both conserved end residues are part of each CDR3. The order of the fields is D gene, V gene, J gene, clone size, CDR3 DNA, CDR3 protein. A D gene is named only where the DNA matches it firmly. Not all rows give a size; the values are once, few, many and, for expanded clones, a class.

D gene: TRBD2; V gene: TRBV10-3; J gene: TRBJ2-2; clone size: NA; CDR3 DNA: TGTGCCATCAGAGCGGGGGGAGACACCGGGGAGCTGTTTTTT; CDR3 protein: CAIRAGGDTGELFF
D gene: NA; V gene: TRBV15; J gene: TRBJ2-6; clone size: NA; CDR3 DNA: TGTGCCACCAGCAGAGTCAGGAACTCTGGGGCCAACGTCCTGACTTTC; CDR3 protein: CATSRVRNSGANVLTF
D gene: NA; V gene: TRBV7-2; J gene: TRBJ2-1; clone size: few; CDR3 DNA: TGTGCCAGCAGCTTCGGAGGGGACAATGAGCAGTTCTTC; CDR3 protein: CASSFGGDNEQFF
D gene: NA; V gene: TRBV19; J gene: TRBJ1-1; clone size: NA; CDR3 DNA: TGTGCCAGTAGTAGGGGAGGCAGGAACACTGAAGCTTTCTTT; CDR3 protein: CASSRGGRNTEAFF
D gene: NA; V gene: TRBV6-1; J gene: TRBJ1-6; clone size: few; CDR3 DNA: TGTGCCAGCAGTCGAGAACTCAGGGGAGGGGGAAGTTCACCCCTCCACTTT; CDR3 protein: CASSRELRGGGSSPLHF
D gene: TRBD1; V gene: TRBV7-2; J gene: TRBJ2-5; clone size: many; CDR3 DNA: TGTGCCAGCAGCATACACAGGGGACAAGAGACCCAGTACTTC; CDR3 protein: CASSIHRGQETQYF
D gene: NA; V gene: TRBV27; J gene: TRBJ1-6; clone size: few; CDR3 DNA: TGTGCCAGCAGTTTCCGGCCACCCCTCCACTTT; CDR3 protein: CASSFRPPLHF
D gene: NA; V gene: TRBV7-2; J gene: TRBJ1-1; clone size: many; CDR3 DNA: TGTGCCAGCAGCTTCACAGAGAACACTGAAGCTTTCTTT; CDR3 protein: CASSFTENTEAFF
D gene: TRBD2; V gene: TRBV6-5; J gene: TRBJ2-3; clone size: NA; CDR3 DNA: TGTGCCAGCAGAGGTGGGGGACTAGCGGGAGTTGGCACAGATACGCAGTATTTT; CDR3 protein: CASRGGGLAGVGTDTQYF
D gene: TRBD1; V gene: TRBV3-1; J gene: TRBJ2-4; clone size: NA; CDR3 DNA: TGTGCCAGCAGCCGAGGGGACAGCCGTTACATTCAGTACTTC; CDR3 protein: CASSRGDSRYIQYF
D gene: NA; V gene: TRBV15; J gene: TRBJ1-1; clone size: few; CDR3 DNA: TGTGCCACCAGCAGAGATCTAACTGGGCCACTTGGTGAAGCTTTCTTT; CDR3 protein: CATSRDLTGPLGEAFF
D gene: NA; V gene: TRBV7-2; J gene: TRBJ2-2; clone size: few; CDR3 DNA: TGTGCCAGCAGCTTAGTGGTTAGGTCGTTACCCGAGAACACCGGGGAGCTGTTTTTT; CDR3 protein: CASSLVVRSLPENTGELFF
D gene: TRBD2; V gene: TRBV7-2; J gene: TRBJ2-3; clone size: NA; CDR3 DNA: TGTGCCAGCTCGGGAGGAGACACAGATACGCAGTATTTT; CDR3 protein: CASSGGDTDTQYF
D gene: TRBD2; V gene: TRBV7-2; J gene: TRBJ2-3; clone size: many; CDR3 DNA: TGTGCCAGCAGCTTTCGGGGGGGCAGCACAGATACGCAGTATTTT; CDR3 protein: CASSFRGGSTDTQYF
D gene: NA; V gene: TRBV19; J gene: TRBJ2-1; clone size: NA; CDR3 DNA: TGTGCCAGTATGGAGATTGGCGGTGAGCAGTTCTTC; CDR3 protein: CASMEIGGEQFF
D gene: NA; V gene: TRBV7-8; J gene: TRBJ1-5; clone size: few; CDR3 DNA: TGTGCCAGCAGCTTAAAGGGATCCCTTCTCAATCAGCCCCAGCATTTT; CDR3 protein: CASSLKGSLLNQPQHF
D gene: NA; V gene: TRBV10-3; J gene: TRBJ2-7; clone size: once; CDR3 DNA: TGTGCCATCAGTCCTCAGGGCTACGAGCAGTACTTC; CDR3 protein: CAISPQGYEQYF
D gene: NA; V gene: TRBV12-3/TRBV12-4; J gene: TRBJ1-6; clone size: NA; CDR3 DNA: TGTGCCAGCAGTGCCGGGACACGGAATTCACCCCTCCACTTT; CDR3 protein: CASSAGTRNSPLHF
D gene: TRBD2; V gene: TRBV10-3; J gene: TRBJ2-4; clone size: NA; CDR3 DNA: TGTGCCATCAGTGAACTAGCGGACAAAAACATTCAGTACTTC; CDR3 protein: CAISELADKNIQYF
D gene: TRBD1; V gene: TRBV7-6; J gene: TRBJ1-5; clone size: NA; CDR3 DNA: TGTGCCAGCAGCCTCGGACAGGGTCTGATCAATCAGCCCCAGCATTTT; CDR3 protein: CASSLGQGLINQPQHF
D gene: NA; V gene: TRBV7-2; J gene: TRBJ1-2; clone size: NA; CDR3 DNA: TGTGCCATCGGACTCCGGGGGGGGAGCTATGGCTACACCTTC; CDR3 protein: CAIGLRGGSYGYTF
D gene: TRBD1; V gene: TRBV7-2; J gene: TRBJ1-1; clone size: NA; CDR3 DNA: TGTGCCAGCAGCTTGACAGGGAGCGGATACGAAGCTTTCTTT; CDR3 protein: CASSLTGSGYEAFF
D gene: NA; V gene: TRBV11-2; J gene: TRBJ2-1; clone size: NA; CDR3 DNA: TGTGCCAGCAGCGTCCTCTCCTACAATGAGCAGTTCTTC; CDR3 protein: CASSVLSYNEQFF
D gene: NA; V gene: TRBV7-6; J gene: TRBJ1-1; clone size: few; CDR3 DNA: TGTGCCAGCACCACTCGGGGGGGCCGGGGCACTGAAGCTTTCTTT; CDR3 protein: CASTTRGGRGTEAFF
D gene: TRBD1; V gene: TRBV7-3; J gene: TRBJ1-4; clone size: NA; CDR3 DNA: TGTGCCAGCAGCTTACCGGACAGGGGGCGAGAAAAACTGTTTTTT; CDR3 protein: CASSLPDRGREKLFF
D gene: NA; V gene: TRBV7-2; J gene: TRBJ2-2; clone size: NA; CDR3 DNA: TGTGCCAGCAGCCCCCACCGGGGGAACACCGGGGAGCTGTTTTTT; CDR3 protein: CASSPHRGNTGELFF
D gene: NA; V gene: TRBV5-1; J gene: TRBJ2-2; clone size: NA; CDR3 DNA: TGCGCCAGTGTACGAGGAACGGGCGGGGAGCTGTTTTTT; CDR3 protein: CASVRGTGGELFF
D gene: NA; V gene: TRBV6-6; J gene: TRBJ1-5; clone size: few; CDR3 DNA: TGTGCCAGCAGCCGGTCCGACCCTAGCAATCAGCCCCAGCATTTT; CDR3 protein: CASSRSDPSNQPQHF
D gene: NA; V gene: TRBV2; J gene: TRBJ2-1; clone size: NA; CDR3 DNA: TGTGCCAGCAGCGCTGAGTCCTACAATGAGCAGTTCTTC; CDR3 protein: CASSAESYNEQFF
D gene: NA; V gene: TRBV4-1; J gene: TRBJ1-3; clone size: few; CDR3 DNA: TGCGCCAGCAGCCGAGGAACAGCTCGCTCTGGAAACACCATATATTTT; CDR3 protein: CASSRGTARSGNTIYF
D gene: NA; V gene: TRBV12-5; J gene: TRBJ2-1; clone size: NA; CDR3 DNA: TGTGCTAGTGGTTTTCTTCTCAATGAGCAGTTCTTC; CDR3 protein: CASGFLLNEQFF
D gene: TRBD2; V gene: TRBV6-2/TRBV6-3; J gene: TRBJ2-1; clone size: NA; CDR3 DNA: TGTGCCAGCGAGCCCTATGGGGGGGATGAGCAGTTCTTC; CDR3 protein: CASEPYGGDEQFF
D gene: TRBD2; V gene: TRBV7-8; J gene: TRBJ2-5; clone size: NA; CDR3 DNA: TGTGCCAGCAGCCGGCCGGGACTAGCGGGGTCTCAGACCCAGTACTTC; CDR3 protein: CASSRPGLAGSQTQYF
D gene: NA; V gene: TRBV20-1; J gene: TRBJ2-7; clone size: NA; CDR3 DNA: TGCAGTGCTAGGTCGCGCTACGAGCAGTACTTC; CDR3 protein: CSARSRYEQYF
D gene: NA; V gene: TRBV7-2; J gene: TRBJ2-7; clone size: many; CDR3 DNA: TGTGCCAGCAGCTACGACTCCTCCTACGAGCAGTACTTC; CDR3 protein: CASSYDSSYEQYF
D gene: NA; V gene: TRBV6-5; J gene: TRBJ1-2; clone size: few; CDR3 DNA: TGTGCCAGCAGTCGGGACAACTGGGATGGCTACACCTTC; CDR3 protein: CASSRDNWDGYTF
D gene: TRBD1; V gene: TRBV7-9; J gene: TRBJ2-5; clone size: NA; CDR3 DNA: TGTGCCAGCAGCTTCGTCTCCGGAACAGGGGAAGAGACCCAGTACTTC; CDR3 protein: CASSFVSGTGEETQYF
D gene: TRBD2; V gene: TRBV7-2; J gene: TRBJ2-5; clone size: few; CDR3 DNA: TGTGCCACCAAGTGGAGCGGGGGGGCCAAAGAGACCCAGTACTTC; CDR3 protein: CATKWSGGAKETQYF
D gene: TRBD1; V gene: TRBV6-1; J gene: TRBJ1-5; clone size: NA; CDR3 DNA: TGTGCCAGCAGGCGGGACAGGGGATGGCCCCAGCATTTT; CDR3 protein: CASRRDRGWPQHF
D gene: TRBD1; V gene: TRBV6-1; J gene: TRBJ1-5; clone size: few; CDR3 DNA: TGTGCCAGCAGCAGACAGGGATCGGACAATCAGCCCCAGCATTTT; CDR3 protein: CASSRQGSDNQPQHF
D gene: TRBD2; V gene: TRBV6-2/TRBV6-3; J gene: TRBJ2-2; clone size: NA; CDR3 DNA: TGTGCCAGCAGTTACCTCCTAGCGGGAGCCGGGGAGCTGTTTTTT; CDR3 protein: CASSYLLAGAGELFF